The 18 T cell receptor beta chains given below trace back to one sample, sequenced in a study of blood T cell repertoires in COVID-19. Here immunoSEQ multiplex PCR was the method, and the copy in TCRdb shows in-frame clones only, minus some. The sample yields approximately 230,000 clones, roughly 87% seen once. Specimen: peripheral blood. These TCRs come from a man between 18 and 29 years old with active or convalescent COVID-19.

The rearrangement joins TRBV7-2 to TRBJ1-3; 9 bases agree with TRBD1. V was clipped by 5 bases and J by 0 bases; unmatched bases: 5. CDR1 and CDR2 from the germline V gene are SGHTA and FQGNSA. The CDR3 is 16 residues long. The CDR3, as DNA: TGTGCCAGCAGCCCACAGGGGGCCCACTCTGGAAACACCATATATTTT. Translated: CASSPQGAHSGNTIYF.

The rearrangement links TRBV12-5 to TRBJ2-1, with 7 bases that match TRBD1. Germline CDR1 and CDR2: LGHNT and FRNRAP. Germline trimming cut 1 base from V and 9 bases from J; bases unmatched to any gene: 0. CDR3 length: 12 amino acids. CDR3 nucleotide sequence: TGTGCTAGTGGTTTGGACAGGGGTGAGCAGTTCTTC. It encodes CASGLDRGEQFF.

This sequence joins TRBV5-1 and TRBJ1-1; 9 bases map to TRBD1. This CDR3 comprises 13 residues. Trimming cost V 6 bases and J 5 bases; bases outside gene matches: 5. Looked up from germline, CDR1 is SGHRS and CDR2 is YFSETQ. Written as DNA, the CDR3 is TGCGCCAGCACCTCAGGACAGGGGACTGAAGCTTTCTTT. It specifies CASTSGQGTEAFF.

The rearrangement uses TRBV4-3 and TRBJ1-2; 7 bases match TRBD1. Germline loops: CDR1 LGHNA, CDR2 YSLEER. The CDR3 contains 14 residues. J was trimmed by 4 bases and V by 1 base; bases with no gene match: 3. The DNA of the CDR3 is TGCGCCAGCAGCCAAGGGGACAGCCTCTATGGCTACACCTTC. Protein sequence: CASSQGDSLYGYTF.

This clone was seen a single time. The chain's CDR3 is CASSLASQPQHF. CDR3 sequence (DNA): TGTGCCAGCAGCTTGGCTAGTCAGCCCCAGCATTTT. The chain recombines TRBV5-6 with TRBJ1-5, with D uncertain. This CDR3 is 12 amino acids long. Germline-derived CDR1 and CDR2 are SGHDT and YYEEEE. V lost 0 bases to trimming and J lost 6 bases, with 4 bases between them.

V usage is TRBV19 and J usage is TRBJ1-5, with unresolved D. Deletions cut 5 bases from V and 6 bases from J, with 14 bases between. CDR1 and CDR2 from the germline V gene are LNHDA and SQIVND (reference sequence). The CDR3 spans 14 residues. The CDR3 sequence is CASSPNPGIQPQHF. DNA for the CDR3: TGTGCCAGTAGTCCAAATCCGGGGATTCAGCCCCAGCATTTT.

The gene calls are TRBV9 and TRBJ1-2, with no clear D. Germline V gene data show CDR1 as SGDLS and CDR2 as YYNGEE. CDR3 size: 14 residues. Trimming stripped 2 bases from V and 7 bases from J, with 15 bases between. The CDR3 DNA reads TGTGCCAGCAGCGTGGGGAGGGCGAGTGGTGGCTACACCTTC. Amino acids: CASSVGRASGGYTF.

This rearrangement joins TRBV5-1 to TRBJ2-1; 9 positions agree with TRBD1. V was clipped by 3 bases and J by 4 bases; unmatched bases: 8. There are 16 residues in the CDR3. The germline CDR1 and CDR2 sequences are SGHRS and YFSETQ. The CDR3 nucleotides read TGCGCCAGCAGCTATTCACAGGGGGCGAAGTACAATGAGCAGTTCTTC. Its translation is CASSYSQGAKYNEQFF. The variable domain in full, completed from reference TRBV5-1 and TRBJ2-1, reads KAGVTQTPRYLIKTRGQQVTLSCSPISGHRSVSWYQQTPGQGLQFLFEYFSETQRNKGNFPGRFSGRQFSNSRSEMNVSTLELGDSALYLCASSYSQGAKYNEQFFGPGTRLTVL.

The chain uses TRBV7-9 and TRBJ1-5, with a possible D match to TRBD1 (6 bases). This CDR3 comprises 14 residues. Looked up from germline, CDR1 is SEHNR and CDR2 is FQNEAQ (reference sequence). The V end was cut by 4 bases, the J end by 5 bases, with 12 bases between. The CDR3 loop reads CASSSTGWHQPQHF. CDR3 DNA sequence: TGTGCCAGCAGCTCCACAGGGTGGCATCAGCCCCAGCATTTT.

Only one count was recorded for this clone. This chain links TRBV10-3 with TRBJ1-1; 10 bases are a match to TRBD1. The V segment lost 10 bases and the J segment 5 bases; nucleotides outside the gene matches: 13. CDR3 size: 15 residues. Germline V gene data show CDR1 as ENHRY and CDR2 as SYGVKD. CDR3 amino acids: CATMGAGTGVTEAFF. CDR3 DNA sequence: TGTGCCACCATGGGGGCCGGGACAGGGGTGACTGAAGCTTTCTTT.

The chain couples TRBV2 to TRBJ1-1, with TRBD1 as a possible D gene (6 bases). Deletions cut 5 bases from V and 4 bases from J, with 14 bases between. This CDR3 has 14 amino acids. Per the germline V gene, CDR1 is SNHLY and CDR2 is FYNNEI. The CDR3 protein is CASSQQGWGTEAFF. The CDR3 DNA reads as TGTGCCAGCAGTCAACAGGGCTGGGGCACTGAAGCTTTCTTT.

The rearrangement links TRBV3-1 (or the pseudogene TRBV3-2) to TRBJ1-4, with 11 bases matching TRBD1. Germline lookup yields CDR1 LGHDT and CDR2 YNNKEL (reference sequence). The CDR3 covers 14 residues. V lost 4 bases and J lost 8; bases outside the gene matches: 3. This chain's CDR3 is CASSLRDRGEKLFF. CDR3 nucleotides: TGTGCCAGCAGCCTCCGGGACAGGGGGGAAAAACTGTTTTTT.

V usage is TRBV13 and J usage is TRBJ1-4; a weak D match, TRBD1 (6 bases). Trimming took off 5 bases at V and 0 bases at J, with 7 bases between the two ends. This CDR3 is 14 amino acids long. The germline CDR1 and CDR2 sequences are PRHDT and FYEKMQ (reference sequence). CDR3 nucleotide sequence: TGTGCCAGCAGCAGGGGGACAACTAATGAAAAACTGTTTTTT. Residues: CASSRGTTNEKLFF.

This chain links TRBV4-3 with TRBJ2-3, with D unresolved. V lost 4 bases to trimming and J lost 3 bases, with 14 bases between them. CDR1 is LGHNA, CDR2 YSLEER, per germline. The CDR3 spans 15 residues. DNA of the CDR3: TGCGCCAGCAGCCTAAGTATCGCGGTAACAGATACGCAGTATTTT. It specifies CASSLSIAVTDTQYF.

The chain uses TRBV5-1 and TRBJ1-1, with a weak D call TRBD1 (5 bases). The CDR3 length is 15 residues. CDR1 is SGHRS and CDR2 is YFSETQ in the germline V gene. V was cut by 2 bases and J by 5 bases, with 16 bases left in between. Written as DNA, the CDR3 is TGCGCCAGCAGCTTATCTATAGGGGAGGGGACTGAAGCTTTCTTT. Translation gives CASSLSIGEGTEAFF.

The chain carries TRBV7-8 and TRBJ1-2; D not resolved. Germline-derived CDR1 and CDR2 are SGHVS and FQNEAQ. The CDR3 runs 15 residues. V lost 1 base and J lost 4, with 13 bases in between. The CDR3 protein is CASSLVSGAGYGYTF. The CDR3 DNA follows: TGTGCCAGCAGCTTAGTATCCGGCGCAGGCTATGGCTACACCTTC.

Only a few counts were recorded for this clone. The chain carries TRBV29-1 and TRBJ2-1, with 15 bases lining up with TRBD2. Trimming cost V 5 bases and J 3 bases; bases outside gene matches: 14. CDR3 length equals 19 residues. The germline CDR1 and CDR2 sequences are SQVTM and ANQGSEA. The DNA for the CDR3 is TGCAGCGTTCCACCCCCCGAGGGACTAGCGGGAGGATACTACAATGAGCAGTTCTTC. Translation: CSVPPPEGLAGGYYNEQFF.

This chain uses TRBV7-9 with TRBJ1-2, with 9 positions matching TRBD1. Germline CDR1 reads SEHNR; CDR2 reads FQNEAQ (reference sequence). J was trimmed by 14 bases and V by 4 bases; bases with no gene match: 5. CDR3 size: 11 residues. The CDR3: CASSSQGANTF. Written as DNA, the CDR3 is TGTGCCAGCAGCTCACAGGGGGCGAATACCTTC.